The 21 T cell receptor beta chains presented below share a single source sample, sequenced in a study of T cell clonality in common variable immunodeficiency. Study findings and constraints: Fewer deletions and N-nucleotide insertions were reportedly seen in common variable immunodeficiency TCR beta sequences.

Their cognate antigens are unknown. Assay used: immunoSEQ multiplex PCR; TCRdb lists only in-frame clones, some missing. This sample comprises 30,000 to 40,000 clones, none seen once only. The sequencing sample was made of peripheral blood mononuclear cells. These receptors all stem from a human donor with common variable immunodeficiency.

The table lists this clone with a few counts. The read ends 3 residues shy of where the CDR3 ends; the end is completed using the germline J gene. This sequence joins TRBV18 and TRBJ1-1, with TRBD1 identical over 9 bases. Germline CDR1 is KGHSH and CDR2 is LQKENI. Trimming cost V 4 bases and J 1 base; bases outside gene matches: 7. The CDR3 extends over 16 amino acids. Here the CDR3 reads CASSQLQGAPNTEAFF. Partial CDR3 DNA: TGTGCCAGCTCACAGCTACAGGGGGCGCCGAACACTGAA.

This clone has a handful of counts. CDR3 protein: CASRGGDLNSPLHF. Incomplete CDR3 DNA: TGTGCCAGCCGGGGAGGAGATCTTAATTCACCC. This chain connects TRBV7-2 to TRBJ1-6; D gene uncertain. The CDR3 end lies 3 residues beyond the end of the read and is filled in from the germline J gene. CDR1 is SGHTA and CDR2 is FQGNSA in the germline V gene. Trimming removed 8 bases from V and 6 bases from J, with 14 bases in between. This CDR3 contains 14 residues. The full variable domain, completed using reference TRBV7-2 and TRBJ1-6, is GAGVSQSPSNKVTEKGKDVELRCDPISGHTALYWYRQSLGQGLEFLIYFQGNSAPDKSGLPSDRFSAERTGGSVSTLTIQRTQQEDSAVYLCASRGGDLNSPLHFGNGTRLTVT.

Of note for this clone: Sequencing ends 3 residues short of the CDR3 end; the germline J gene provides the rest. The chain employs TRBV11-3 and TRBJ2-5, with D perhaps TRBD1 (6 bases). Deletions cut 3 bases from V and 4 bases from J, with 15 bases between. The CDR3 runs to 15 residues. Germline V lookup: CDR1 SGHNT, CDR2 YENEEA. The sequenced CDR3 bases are TGTGCCAGCAGCTTCCAACCCGGACAGACAGAGACC. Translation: CASSFQPGQTET. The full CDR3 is CASSFQPGQTETQYF.

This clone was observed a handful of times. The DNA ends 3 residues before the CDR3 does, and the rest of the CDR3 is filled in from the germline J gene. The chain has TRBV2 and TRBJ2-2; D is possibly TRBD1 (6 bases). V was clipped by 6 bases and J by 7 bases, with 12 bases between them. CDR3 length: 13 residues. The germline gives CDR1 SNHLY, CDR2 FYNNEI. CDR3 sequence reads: CASRVRGVGELFF. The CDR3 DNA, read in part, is TGTGCCAGCAGGGTCAGGGGTGTCGGGGAG.

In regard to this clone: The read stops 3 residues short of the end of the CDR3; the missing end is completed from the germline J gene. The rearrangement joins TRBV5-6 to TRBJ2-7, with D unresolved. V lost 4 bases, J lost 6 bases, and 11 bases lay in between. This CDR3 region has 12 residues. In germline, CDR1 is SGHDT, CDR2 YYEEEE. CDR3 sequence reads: CASSLTDSEQYF. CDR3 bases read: TGTGCCAGCAGCCTAACCGATTCCGAG.

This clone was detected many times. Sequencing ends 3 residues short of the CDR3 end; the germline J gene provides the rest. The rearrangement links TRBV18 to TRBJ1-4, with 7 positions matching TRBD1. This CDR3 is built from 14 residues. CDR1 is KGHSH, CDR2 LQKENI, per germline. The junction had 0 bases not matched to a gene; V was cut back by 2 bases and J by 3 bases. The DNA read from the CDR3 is TGTGCCAGCTCACCAGGGACAGCTAATGAAAAA. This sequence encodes CASSPGTANEK. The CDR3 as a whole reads CASSPGTANEKLFF. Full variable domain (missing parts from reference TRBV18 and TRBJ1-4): NAGVMQNPRHLVRRRGQEARLRCSPMKGHSHVYWYRQLPEEGLKFMVYLQKENIIDESGMPKERFSAEFPKEGPSILRIQQVVRGDSAAYFCASSPGTANEKLFFGSGTQLSVL.

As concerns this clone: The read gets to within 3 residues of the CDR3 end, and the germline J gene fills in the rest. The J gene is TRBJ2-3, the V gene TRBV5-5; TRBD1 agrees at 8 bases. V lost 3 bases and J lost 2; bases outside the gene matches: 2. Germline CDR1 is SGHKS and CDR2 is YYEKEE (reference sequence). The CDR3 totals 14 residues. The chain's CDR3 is CASSSGGNTDTQYF. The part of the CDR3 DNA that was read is TGTGCCAGCAGCTCAGGGGGCAACACAGATACG. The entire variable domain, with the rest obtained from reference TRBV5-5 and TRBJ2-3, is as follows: DAGVTQSPTHLIKTRGQQVTLRCSPISGHKSVSWYQQVLGQGPQFIFQYYEKEERGRGNFPDRFSARQFPNYSSELNVNALLLGDSALYLCASSSGGNTDTQYFGPGTRLTVL.

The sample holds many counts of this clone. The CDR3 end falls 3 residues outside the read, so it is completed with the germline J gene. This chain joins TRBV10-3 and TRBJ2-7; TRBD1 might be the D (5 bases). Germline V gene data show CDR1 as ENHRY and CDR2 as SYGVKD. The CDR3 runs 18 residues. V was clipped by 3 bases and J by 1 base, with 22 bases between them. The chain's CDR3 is CAISDQGSGNTYSYEQYF. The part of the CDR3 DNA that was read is TGTGCCATCAGTGACCAAGGTTCAGGGAATACGTATTCCTACGAG.

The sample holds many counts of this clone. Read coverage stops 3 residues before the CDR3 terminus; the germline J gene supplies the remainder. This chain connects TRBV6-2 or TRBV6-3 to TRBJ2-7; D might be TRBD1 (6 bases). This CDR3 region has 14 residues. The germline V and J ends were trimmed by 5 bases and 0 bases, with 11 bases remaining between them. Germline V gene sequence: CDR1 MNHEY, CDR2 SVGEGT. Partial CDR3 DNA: TGTGCCAGCAGTCCAGGGACATCCTCCTACGAG. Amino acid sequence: CASSPGTSSYE. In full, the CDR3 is CASSPGTSSYEQYF.

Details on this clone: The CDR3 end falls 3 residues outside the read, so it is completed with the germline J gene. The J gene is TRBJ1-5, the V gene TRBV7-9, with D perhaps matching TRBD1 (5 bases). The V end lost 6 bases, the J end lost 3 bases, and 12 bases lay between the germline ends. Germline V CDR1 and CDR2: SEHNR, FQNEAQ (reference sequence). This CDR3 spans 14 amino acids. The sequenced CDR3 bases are TGTGCCAGCAGTCCCGACAGAAACAATCAGCCC. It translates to CASSPDRNNQP. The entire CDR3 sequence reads CASSPDRNNQPQHF.

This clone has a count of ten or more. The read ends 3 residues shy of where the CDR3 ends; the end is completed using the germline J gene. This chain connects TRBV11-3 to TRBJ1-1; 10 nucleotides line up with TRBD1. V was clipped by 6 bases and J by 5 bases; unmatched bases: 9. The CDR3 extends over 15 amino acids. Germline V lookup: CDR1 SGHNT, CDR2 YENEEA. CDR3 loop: CASSRDRGGGTEAFF. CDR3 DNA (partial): TGTGCCAGCAGTCGGGACAGGGGAGGCGGAACTGAA.

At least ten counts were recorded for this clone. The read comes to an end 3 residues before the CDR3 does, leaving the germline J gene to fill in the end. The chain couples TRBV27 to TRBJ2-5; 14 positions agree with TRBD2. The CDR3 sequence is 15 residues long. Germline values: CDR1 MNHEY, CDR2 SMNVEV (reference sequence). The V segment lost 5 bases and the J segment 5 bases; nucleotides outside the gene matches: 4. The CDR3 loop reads CASSLRTSGGETQYF. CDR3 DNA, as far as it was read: TGTGCCAGCAGTCTCCGGACTAGCGGGGGGGAGACC.

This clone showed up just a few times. The chain's CDR3 is CASSRDIKNTEAFF. Partial CDR3 DNA: TGTGCCAGCAGCCGGGACATAAAGAACACTGAA. V usage is TRBV5-6 and J usage is TRBJ1-1; maybe TRBD1 (6 bases). The read comes to an end 3 residues before the CDR3 does, leaving the germline J gene to fill in the end. V shed 4 bases and J shed 1 base, with 11 bases lying between them. The germline V gene has CDR1 SGHDT and CDR2 YYEEEE. CDR3 length: 14 residues.

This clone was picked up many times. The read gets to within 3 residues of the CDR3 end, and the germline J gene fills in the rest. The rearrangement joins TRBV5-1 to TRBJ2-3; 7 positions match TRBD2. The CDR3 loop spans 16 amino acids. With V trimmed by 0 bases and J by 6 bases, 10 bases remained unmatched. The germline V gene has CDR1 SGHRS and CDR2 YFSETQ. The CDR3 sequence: CASSLVASGPGDTQYF. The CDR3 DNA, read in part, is TGCGCCAGCAGCTTGGTGGCTAGCGGACCAGGGGATACG.

CDR3 sequence reads: CASSLGAGTDYGYTF. Incomplete CDR3 DNA: TGTGCCAGCAGCTTGGGGGCCGGGACAGACTATGGC. This chain connects TRBV7-6 to TRBJ1-2; 7 bases map to TRBD1. The read terminates 3 residues ahead of where the CDR3 ends, so the germline J gene completes it. V lost 3 bases and J lost 3; bases outside the gene matches: 7. The CDR3 is 15 residues long. Germline loops: CDR1 SGHVS, CDR2 FNYEAQ.

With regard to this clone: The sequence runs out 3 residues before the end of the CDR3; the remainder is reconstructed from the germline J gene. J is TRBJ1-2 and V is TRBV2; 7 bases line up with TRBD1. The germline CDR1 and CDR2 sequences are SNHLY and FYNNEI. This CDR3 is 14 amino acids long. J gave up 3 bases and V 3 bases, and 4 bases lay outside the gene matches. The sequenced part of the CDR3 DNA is TGTGCCAGCAGTGAGCAAGGGGGCCACTATGGC. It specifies CASSEQGGHYG. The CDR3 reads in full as CASSEQGGHYGYTF.

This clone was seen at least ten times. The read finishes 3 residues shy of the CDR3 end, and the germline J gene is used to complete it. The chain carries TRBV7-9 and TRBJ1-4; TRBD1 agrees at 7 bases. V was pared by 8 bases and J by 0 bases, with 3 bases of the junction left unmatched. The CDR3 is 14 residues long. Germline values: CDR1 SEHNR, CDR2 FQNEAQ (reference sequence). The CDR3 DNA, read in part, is TGTGCCAGCTCTCAGGGGGCAACTAATGAAAAA. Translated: CASSQGATNEK. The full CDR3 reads CASSQGATNEKLFF. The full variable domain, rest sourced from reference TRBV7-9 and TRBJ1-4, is DTGVSQNPRHKITKRGQNVTFRCDPISEHNRLYWYRQTLGQGPEFLTYFQNEAQLEKSRLLSDRFSAERPKGSFSTLEIQRTEQGDSAMYLCASSQGATNEKLFFGSGTQLSVL.

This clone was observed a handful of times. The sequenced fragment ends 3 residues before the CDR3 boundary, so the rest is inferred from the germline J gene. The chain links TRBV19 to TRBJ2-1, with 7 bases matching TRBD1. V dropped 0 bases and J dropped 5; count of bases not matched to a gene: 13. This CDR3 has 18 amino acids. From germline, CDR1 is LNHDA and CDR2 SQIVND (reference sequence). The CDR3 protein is CASSIDVNRGNPNNEQFF. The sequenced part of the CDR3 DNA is TGTGCCAGTAGTATAGATGTGAACAGGGGTAACCCCAACAATGAG.

The CDR3 DNA, read in part, is TGTGCCTGGACCGGGACAGGTGAAAAA. Translating gives CAWTGTGEK. The whole CDR3 sequence reads CAWTGTGEKLFF. This rearrangement joins TRBV30 to TRBJ1-4; 8 positions match TRBD1. The CDR3 end lies 3 residues beyond the end of the read and is filled in from the germline J gene. Trimming cost V 4 bases and J 7 bases; bases outside gene matches: 2. There are 12 residues in the CDR3. In germline, CDR1 is GTSNPN, CDR2 SVGIG (reference sequence). Based on the CDR3 plus reference TRBV30 and TRBJ1-4, the full variable domain is SQTIHQWPATLVQPVGSPLSLECTVEGTSNPNLYWYRQAAGRGLQLLFYSVGIGQISSEVPQNLSASRPQDRQFILSSKKLLLSDSGFYLCAWTGTGEKLFFGSGTQLSVL.

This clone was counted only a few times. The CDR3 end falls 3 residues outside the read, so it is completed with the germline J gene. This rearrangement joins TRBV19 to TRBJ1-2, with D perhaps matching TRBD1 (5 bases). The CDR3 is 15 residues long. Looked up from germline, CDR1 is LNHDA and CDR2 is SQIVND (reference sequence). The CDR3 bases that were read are TGTGCCAGTAGCCCTGGGAAGGGGAAGGATTTAGTC. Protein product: CASSPGKGKDLV. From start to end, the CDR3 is CASSPGKGKDLVYTF.

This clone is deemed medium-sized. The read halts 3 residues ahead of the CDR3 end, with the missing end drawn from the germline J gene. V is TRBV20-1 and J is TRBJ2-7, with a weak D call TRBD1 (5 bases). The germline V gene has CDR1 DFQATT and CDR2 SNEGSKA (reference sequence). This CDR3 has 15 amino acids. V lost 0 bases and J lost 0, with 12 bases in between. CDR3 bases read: TGCAGTGCTAGAGATATCGCAGGGATCTCCTACGAG. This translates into CSARDIAGISYE. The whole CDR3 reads CSARDIAGISYEQYF.